One and the same sample provided the 10 T cell receptor beta chains below, sequenced in a study of blood T cell repertoires in COVID-19 (TCRdb year 2020). Libraries came from the immunoSEQ multiplex PCR assay. This immuneACCESS table, as held by TCRdb, lists in-frame sequences with V and J called but not all clones. Of the missing ones, under half trace to an unresolved V gene in checked studies; the others have no known cause. This sample holds roughly 280,000 clones; approximately 90% were observed only once. Together, the top ten hold about 3% of the sample. Sample: PBMCs or T cells enriched from blood (not recorded which). Receptors were obtained from a middle-aged man who had been exposed to COVID-19.

This rearrangement joins TRBV28 to TRBJ2-1; 7 nucleotides match TRBD1. This CDR3 has 13 residues. Looked up from germline, CDR1 is MDHEN and CDR2 is SYDVKM. V lost 5 bases to trimming and J lost 8 bases; unmatched junction nucleotides: 6. The CDR3 region has the DNA TGTGCCAGCAGTGAACAGGGGTCGGATGAGCAGTTCTTC. Its translation is CASSEQGSDEQFF.

The J gene is TRBJ2-2, the V gene TRBV5-1; perhaps TRBD1 as D (6 bases). V was cut by 5 bases and J by 0 bases, with 11 bases left in between. The CDR3 spans 15 residues. CDR1 and CDR2 from the germline V gene are SGHRS and YFSETQ. CDR3 DNA sequence: TGCGCCAGCAGAGCCGGGACAACGAACACCGGGGAGCTGTTTTTT. As protein: CASRAGTTNTGELFF.

The chain couples TRBV6-5 to TRBJ2-1, with TRBD2 matching 10 bases. The CDR3 has 16 amino acids. Losses at the gene ends were 4 bases for V and 3 bases for J; bases not matched to a gene: 6. Germline V CDR1 and CDR2: MNHEY, SVGAGI. CDR3 loop: CASSSSGLADYNEQFF. The CDR3 nucleotides are TGTGCCAGCAGTTCCTCTGGACTAGCGGACTACAATGAGCAGTTCTTC.

The genes are TRBV4-2 and TRBJ2-1; 7 positions agree with TRBD2. CDR1 is LGHNA, CDR2 YNFKEQ, per germline. V lost 0 bases, J lost 5 bases, and 7 bases stayed unmatched. CDR3 length: 16 amino acids. DNA of the CDR3: TGTGCCAGCAGCCAAGATCTTAGGGCGGGGGACAATGAGCAGTTCTTC. This gives the protein CASSQDLRAGDNEQFF.

The rearrangement joins TRBV23-1 to TRBJ2-2; TRBD1 matches 8 bases. TRBV23-1 falls under the ORF class, with uncertain function. J gave up 10 bases and V 5 bases, and 30 bases lay outside the gene matches. The CDR3 sequence is 21 residues long. The CDR3 reads CASSAGLLFDRGPMLCQELFF. The CDR3 DNA is TGCGCCAGCAGTGCCGGACTCCTATTCGACAGGGGCCCAATGTTATGTCAGGAGCTGTTTTTT.

The V call is TRBV19, the J call TRBJ1-5, with 7 bases that match TRBD1. V lost 6 bases, J lost 2 bases, and 7 bases stayed unmatched. Germline CDR1 is LNHDA and CDR2 is SQIVND (reference sequence). The length of the CDR3 is 15 residues. The CDR3 spells CASRVNDRGNQPQHF. The CDR3 DNA is TGTGCCAGTAGGGTAAACGACAGGGGCAATCAGCCCCAGCATTTT.

The V call is TRBV25-1, the J call TRBJ1-1; 7 nucleotides line up with TRBD1. This CDR3 is 15 amino acids long. The germline gives CDR1 MGHDK, CDR2 SYGVNS. V lost 3 bases and J lost 1; bases outside the gene matches: 5. CDR3 nucleotide sequence: TGTGCCAGCAGTGAGGCCGGGACAGCGAACACTGAAGCTTTCTTT. The encoded protein is CASSEAGTANTEAFF.

The CDR3 sequence is CASSSPSVNTEAFF. The CDR3 DNA reads as TGTGCCAGCAGTTCCCCCTCAGTAAACACTGAAGCTTTCTTT. The chain links TRBV28 to TRBJ1-1; no clear D gene. CDR1 and CDR2 (germline): MDHEN, SYDVKM. The V gene lost 4 bases and the J gene lost 2 bases, with 11 bases spanning the gap. The CDR3 runs 14 residues.

The J gene is TRBJ2-1, the V gene TRBV30; D unresolved. Germline V gene data show CDR1 as GTSNPN and CDR2 as SVGIG (reference sequence). CDR3 length: 12 amino acids. V was trimmed by 2 bases and J by 4 bases, leaving 6 bases between them. CDR3 sequence (DNA): TGTGCCTGGAGTATCGGGTACAATGAGCAGTTCTTC. Encoded protein: CAWSIGYNEQFF.

The chain has TRBV5-1 and TRBJ1-4, with D perhaps TRBD1 (6 bases). Germline V lookup: CDR1 SGHRS, CDR2 YFSETQ. This CDR3 region has 14 residues. With 5 bases removed from V and 3 bases from J, the gap between germline ends came to 11 bases. The CDR3 DNA follows: TGCGCCAGCAGACAGGGTTCGGCTAATGAAAAACTGTTTTTT. This sequence encodes CASRQGSANEKLFF.